This record concerns one T cell receptor beta chain sequence. Its specificity is not known. Germline assignment: CDR1 SGDLS and CDR2 YYNGEE. CDR3 size: 14 residues. Between the trimmed V and J ends, which lost 6 bases and 4 bases, there was a span of 17 bases. The sample is drawn from a study of shared clonotypes between healthy human individuals. Broader study findings: Generally, naive subsets came out with larger estimated richness than memory subsets.

Repertoires were generated with immunoSEQ multiplex PCR, while TCRdb's copy carries only in-frame clones and drops some. This table holds some 2,500,000 clones, just under 95% found once. The receptor's source is a man aged 18 to 29 in good health. Some clones in this sample may be carry-over from other donors' samples. Material for sequencing was naive CD4+ T cells from PBMCs. Subset described: CD45RA+ positively selected. V gene TRBV9 combines with J gene TRBJ2-7; no clear D gene. As DNA, the CDR3 is TGTGCCAGCAATCCCGGCTTTATCGAATACGAGCAGTACTTC. Its protein is CASNPGFIEYEQYF.